This T cell receptor beta chain was captured by sequencing in a study of T cell responses to AZD1222 COVID-19 vaccine. The protocol was immunoSEQ multiplex PCR, while the TCRdb copy is restricted to in-frame clones and leaves out a portion. This sample yields some 110,000 clones, of which more than 75% are seen a single time; 3.5% belongs to the top ten. The CDR3 extends over 15 amino acids. Germline CDR1 SEHNR, CDR2 FQNEAQ (reference sequence). Unmatched junction bases numbered 10, after V lost 5 bases and J lost 4 bases. The specimen was peripheral blood, collected 28 days after the second AZD1222 dose. The receptor was isolated from an adult who received the AZD1222 COVID-19 vaccine. The chain combines TRBV7-9 with TRBJ1-2; 7 bases match TRBD1. The CDR3 region has the DNA TGTGCCAGCAGCATTGCAACAGGGGAGATCTATGGCTACACCTTC. This sequence encodes CASSIATGEIYGYTF.